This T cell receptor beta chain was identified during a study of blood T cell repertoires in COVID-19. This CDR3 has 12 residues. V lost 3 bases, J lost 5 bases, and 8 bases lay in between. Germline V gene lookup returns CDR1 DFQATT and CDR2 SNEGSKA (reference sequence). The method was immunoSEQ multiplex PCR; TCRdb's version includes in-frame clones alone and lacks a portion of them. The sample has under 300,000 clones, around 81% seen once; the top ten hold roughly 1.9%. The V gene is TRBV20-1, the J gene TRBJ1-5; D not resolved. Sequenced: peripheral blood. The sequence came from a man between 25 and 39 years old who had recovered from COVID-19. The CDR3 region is CSASSRYQPQHF. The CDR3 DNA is TGCAGTGCTAGTTCCAGATATCAGCCCCAGCATTTT.